This entry lists 8 T cell receptor beta chains sequenced from one sample in a study of OX40 agonist ivuxolimab in advanced cancers. Data came from immunoSEQ multiplex PCR; TCRdb stores just in-frame clones and leaves some out. This table holds over 65,000 clones, approximately 90% found once. This specimen consisted of CD4+ or CD8+ T cells sorted from blood, obtained in a trial of the OX40 agonist ivuxolimab. All receptors derive from an adult with an advanced solid tumor such as melanoma, head and neck, liver or kidney cancer.

The chain employs TRBV5-1 and TRBJ1-4; D may be TRBD1 (5 bases). Between the trimmed V and J ends, which lost 0 bases and 4 bases, there was a span of 7 bases. Germline V lookup: CDR1 SGHRS, CDR2 YFSETQ. CDR3 length: 14 amino acids. The CDR3 sequence: CASSLGQHNEKLFF. In DNA, the CDR3 is TGCGCCAGCAGCTTGGGACAGCATAATGAAAAACTGTTTTTT.

V usage is TRBV11-3 and J usage is TRBJ2-3, with 9 bases lining up with TRBD2. Germline trimming cut 1 base from V and 3 bases from J; bases unmatched to any gene: 5. The CDR3 extends over 16 amino acids. The germline CDR1 and CDR2 sequences are SGHNT and YENEEA. The CDR3 bases are TGTGCCAGCAGCTTAGGGGAGCGGGAGGCGACAGATACGCAGTATTTT. Amino acid sequence: CASSLGEREATDTQYF. The variable domain in full, with the rest retrieved from reference TRBV11-3 and TRBJ2-3, is EAGVVQSPRYKIIEKKQPVAFWCNPISGHNTLYWYLQNLGQGPELLIRYENEEAVDDSQLPKDRFSAERLKGVDSTLKIQPAELGDSAVYLCASSLGEREATDTQYFGPGTRLTVL.

This chain joins TRBV19 and TRBJ2-5, with a weak D call TRBD2 (6 bases). V lost 3 bases and J lost 2, with 13 bases in between. This CDR3 has 15 residues. The V gene's germline CDR1 is LNHDA and CDR2 SQIVND (reference sequence). CDR3: CASSMGLGGQETQYF. The CDR3 region has the DNA TGTGCCAGTAGTATGGGACTCGGAGGGCAAGAGACCCAGTACTTC.

The chain employs TRBV5-1 and TRBJ2-1; TRBD1 is a possible D gene (6 bases). The germline V and J ends were trimmed by 4 bases and 6 bases, with 17 bases remaining between them. CDR1 is SGHRS and CDR2 is YFSETQ in the germline V gene. CDR3 size: 15 residues. The CDR3 nucleotides are TGCGCCAGCAGCCCTGTAGCTGGGGGCGTCAATGAGCAGTTCTTC. Its protein product is CASSPVAGGVNEQFF.

The chain recombines TRBV6-1 with TRBJ2-5; D uncertain. The germline V gene has CDR1 MNHNS and CDR2 SASEGT. The CDR3 covers 15 residues. Deletions cut 7 bases from V and 0 bases from J, with 15 bases between. Here the CDR3 DNA reads TGTGCCAGCAAAATGGGCAGACTGTACCAAGAGACCCAGTACTTC. Amino acid sequence: CASKMGRLYQETQYF.

V gene TRBV9 combines with J gene TRBJ2-1; D is possibly TRBD1 or TRBD2 (5 bases each). The CDR3 runs 13 residues. Germline V gene data show CDR1 as SGDLS and CDR2 as YYNGEE. Trimming left V 3 bases short and J 9 bases short, with 13 bases between. The CDR3: CASSGGFLGEQFF. Here the CDR3 DNA reads TGTGCCAGCAGCGGGGGGTTTTTGGGTGAGCAGTTCTTC.

The chain combines TRBV11-2 with TRBJ1-1; D remains unclear. Deletions cut 1 base from V and 3 bases from J, with 9 bases between. Germline assignment: CDR1 SGHAT and CDR2 FQNNGV. CDR3 length equals 14 residues. CDR3 sequence reads: CASSLVPGHTEAFF. CDR3 nucleotides: TGTGCCAGCAGCTTAGTTCCAGGACACACTGAAGCTTTCTTT. The full variable domain, in which reference TRBV11-2 and TRBJ1-1 provide the parts outside the CDR3, is EAGVAQSPRYKIIEKRQSVAFWCNPISGHATLYWYQQILGQGPKLLIQFQNNGVVDDSQLPKDRFSAERLKGVDSTLKIQPAKLEDSAVYLCASSLVPGHTEAFFGQGTRLTVV.

J is TRBJ2-4 and V is TRBV4-1; possibly TRBD1 or TRBD2 for D (5 bases each). The V gene lost 8 bases and the J gene lost 1 base, with 15 bases spanning the gap. CDR1 is MGHRA, CDR2 YSYEKL, per germline. The CDR3 loop spans 15 amino acids. In DNA, the CDR3 is TGCGCCAGCGGAGAGGGGCGTGGGGCCAAAAACATTCAGTACTTC. It codes for CASGEGRGAKNIQYF.